Below are 5 T cell receptor beta chains sequenced from a single sample in a study of identical twins. TCRdb re-analysed the 5' RACE reads in MiXCR, keeping a single row per CDR3 protein. The table shows approximately 620,000 distinct CDR3 sequences, with 8.5% to 9.5% occurring only once. The sample was also linked to a second study, of yellow fever vaccine responses in identical twins.

The sequenced sample consisted of PBMCs. These receptors were taken from a woman aged 18-29 years in good health.

V and J are TRBV6-1 and TRBJ2-1, with D possibly matching TRBD1 (6 bases). Germline V lookup: CDR1 MNHNS, CDR2 SASEGT. The V end was cut by 2 bases, the J end by 8 bases, with 13 bases between. The CDR3 spans 14 residues. The CDR3 region is CASSEIAGVDEQFF. The CDR3, as DNA: TGTGCCAGCAGTGAAATTGCAGGGGTAGATGAGCAGTTCTTC.

This clonotype occurred many times. The rearrangement joins TRBV11-1 to TRBJ2-2, with D hard to call. Per germline, CDR1 SGHAT and CDR2 FQDESV (reference sequence). V was pared by 5 bases and J by 4 bases, with 20 bases between. The CDR3 loop spans 17 amino acids. CDR3 protein: CASSRARTDVFTGELFF. CDR3 in DNA: TGTGCCAGCAGCCGAGCCCGGACGGATGTGTTCACCGGGGAGCTGTTTTTT.

This clonotype was counted only a few times. The chain uses TRBV5-1 and TRBJ2-3, with 7 bases fitting TRBD2. Germline CDR1 reads SGHRS; CDR2 reads YFSETQ. V gave up 1 base and J gave up 0 bases; unmatched junction bases: 2. The CDR3 extends over 15 amino acids. CDR3 sequence reads: CASSLLSGSTDTQYF. The DNA of the CDR3 is TGCGCCAGCAGCTTGCTTAGCGGGAGCACAGATACGCAGTATTTT.

V usage is TRBV6-1 and J usage is TRBJ2-7, with 10 bases matching TRBD2. From germline, CDR1 is MNHNS and CDR2 SASEGT. Losses at the gene ends were 6 bases for V and 2 bases for J; bases not matched to a gene: 7. The CDR3 runs to 15 residues. CDR3 sequence: CASRKELAGAYEQYF. The CDR3 region has the DNA TGTGCCAGCAGGAAGGAGCTAGCGGGAGCCTACGAGCAGTACTTC.

The chain uses TRBV10-3 and TRBJ2-5; TRBD2 aligns across 7 bases. Germline assignment: CDR1 ENHRY and CDR2 SYGVKD. Germline trimming cut 7 bases from V and 4 bases from J; bases unmatched to any gene: 6. CDR3 length: 13 amino acids. The CDR3 reads CAIMGGDGETQYF. The CDR3 DNA reads as TGTGCCATCATGGGGGGGGATGGAGAGACCCAGTACTTC.